This is a list of T cell receptor beta chains from one sample in a study of blood T cell repertoires in COVID-19. Measured with immunoSEQ multiplex PCR; TCRdb has only the in-frame clones, and not every one. In the table there are some 240,000 clones, around 90% of which are singletons. The sequencing sample was made of peripheral blood. Every receptor here comes from a man in his 60s who had recovered from COVID-19. The CDR3 runs from the conserved cysteine through the conserved F or W. A D gene is named only where the DNA matches it firmly. Only part of the rows carry a size: once, few, many, or a class if the clone is expanded.

j_call,d_call,clone_size,v_call,cdr3_nt,cdr3_aa
TRBJ2-1,TRBD2,-,TRBV6-5,TGTGCCAGCAGCCCCGGGACTAGCGGGAGGGCCCAGCAGTTCTTC,CASSPGTSGRAQQFF
TRBJ1-1,-,-,TRBV5-1,TGCGCCAGCAGCTACGGGACGGCCGGGAGTGAAGCTTTCTTT,CASSYGTAGSEAFF
TRBJ2-7,-,-,TRBV3-1/TRBV3-2,TGTGCCAGCAGCCAAGGCACAGGGCAGACCGAGCAGTACTTC,CASSQGTGQTEQYF
TRBJ1-2,TRBD1,-,TRBV7-3,TGTGCCAGCAGCTTTCGGACAGGGGATGGCTACACCTTC,CASSFRTGDGYTF
TRBJ1-1,TRBD1,-,TRBV6-5,TGTGCCAGCAGGACGGGACAGGGGAGGTCTGAAGCTTTCTTT,CASRTGQGRSEAFF
TRBJ2-2,-,-,TRBV4-1,TGCGCCAGCAGCCGCGAACTAGGTTCCGGGGAGCTGTTTTTT,CASSRELGSGELFF
TRBJ1-4,-,once,TRBV2,TGTGCCAGCAGGATGGGGGGGCTTAATGAAAAACTGTTTTTT,CASRMGGLNEKLFF
TRBJ2-1,TRBD2,-,TRBV11-2,TGTGCCAGCACCAGCCCCCAGCGGGGGGGCAATGAGCAGTTCTTC,CASTSPQRGGNEQFF
TRBJ2-2,TRBD2,-,TRBV7-2,TGTGCCAGCAGCTTCACACTAGCGGGAGGGCCCGGGGAGCTGTTTTTT,CASSFTLAGGPGELFF
TRBJ2-7,TRBD1,-,TRBV27,TGTGCCAGCAGTTCGTGGACAGGCGGTAAAAAGGGACACGAGCAGTACTTC,CASSSWTGGKKGHEQYF
TRBJ2-3,-,-,TRBV5-8,TGTGCCAGCAGCTCGCCGGGTAGGATCACAGATACGCAGTATTTT,CASSSPGRITDTQYF
TRBJ2-1,-,-,TRBV5-5,TGTGCCAGCAGCTTTGACAGGGGTCTAGCGGGGCGCTACAATGAGCAGTTCTTC,CASSFDRGLAGRYNEQFF
TRBJ2-7,TRBD1,-,TRBV14,TGTGCCAGCAGCCAAGGGCCGGGACAGGGGAGTAAGCGGGACGGATATTATACCTACGAGCAGTACTTC,CASSQGPGQGSKRDGYYTYEQYF
TRBJ2-1,TRBD1,-,TRBV15,TGTGCCACCAGCAGAATAGACAGGGACTACAATGAGCAGTTCTTC,CATSRIDRDYNEQFF
TRBJ1-2,TRBD1,-,TRBV5-1,TGCGCCAGCAGCTTGGAGGGACAGATAAACTATGGCTACACCTTC,CASSLEGQINYGYTF
TRBJ1-6,-,-,TRBV6-6,TGTGCCAGCTCTTTCCCCCCTAATTCACCCCTCCACTTT,CASSFPPNSPLHF
TRBJ1-1,-,-,TRBV18,TGTGCCAGCTCACCGACGAGGGAGGGCACTGAAGCTTTCTTT,CASSPTREGTEAFF
TRBJ2-3,TRBD2,once,TRBV23-1,TGCGCCAGCAGTCCCCCCGGCGGGGGTAAAGGAGATACGCAGTATTTT,CASSPPGGGKGDTQYF
TRBJ2-3,TRBD2,-,TRBV5-1,TGCGCCAGCAGCTTCGGGCTAGCGGGAGTGGCAGATACGCAGTATTTT,CASSFGLAGVADTQYF
TRBJ2-2,-,-,TRBV20-1,TGCAGTGCTAGTTATCCCCCCAGCACCGGGGGCGGGGAGCTGTTTTTT,CSASYPPSTGGGELFF
TRBJ1-1,TRBD1,-,TRBV19,TGTGCCAGTAGAGGGACAGGGGAAAGGGTCGGAGCTTTCTTT,CASRGTGERVGAFF
TRBJ2-7,-,-,TRBV9,TGTGCCAGCAGCGTGGGCGGGTCCCCTCCCTACGAGCAGTACTTC,CASSVGGSPPYEQYF
TRBJ2-3,-,-,TRBV5-5,TGTGCCAGCAGCTTGTCTGCGGGGGCGACAGATACGCAGTATTTT,CASSLSAGATDTQYF
TRBJ2-2,-,-,TRBV11-2,TGTGCCAGCAGACGTAGGGAGACCGGGGAGCTGTTTTTT,CASRRRETGELFF
TRBJ2-2,-,-,TRBV2,TGTGCCAGCATTCGGGAGTCGTTAGGGACCGGGGAGCTGTTTTTT,CASIRESLGTGELFF
TRBJ2-1,-,-,TRBV10-3,TGTGCCATCAGTGAAAAACTAGCAGGACCCTATCTCAATGAGCAGTTCTTC,CAISEKLAGPYLNEQFF
TRBJ2-5,-,-,TRBV12-5,TGTGCTAGTGGTTTGTCCCTCGGTCGCCAAGAGACCCAGTACTTC,CASGLSLGRQETQYF
TRBJ2-5,-,-,TRBV3-1/TRBV3-2,TGTGCCAGCAGCCAGACTCAAGAGACCCAGTACTTC,CASSQTQETQYF
TRBJ2-6,-,-,TRBV18,TGTGCCAGCTCACCAAGGACTGTGGTACCTGGGGCCAACGTCCTGACTTTC,CASSPRTVVPGANVLTF
TRBJ2-1,TRBD2,-,TRBV29-1,TGCAGCGTTGAAGGGGGGGGGAAGAATGAGCAGTTCTTC,CSVEGGGKNEQFF
TRBJ1-5,-,-,TRBV7-2,TGTGCCAGCAGCTTAGGAGGAATGAGCAATCAGCCCCAGCATTTT,CASSLGGMSNQPQHF
TRBJ1-4,-,-,TRBV5-1,TGCGCCAGCAGCTTGGTAGGTGGGGCTTCTAATGAAAAACTGTTTTTT,CASSLVGGASNEKLFF
TRBJ1-3,-,-,TRBV5-1,TGCGCCAGCAGCTTCCGGGACATCTCAAGCCCTGGAAACACCATATATTTT,CASSFRDISSPGNTIYF
TRBJ2-3,-,-,TRBV19,TGTGCCAGTAGATCGACGGCTAGCGCGCACACAGATACGCAGTATTTT,CASRSTASAHTDTQYF
TRBJ1-6,TRBD1,-,TRBV7-2,TGTGCCAGCAGCTTCCGGGACAGTGGGATTTCCCTCCACTTT,CASSFRDSGISLHF
TRBJ1-1,TRBD1,-,TRBV4-2,TGTGCCAGCAGCCACAAAAGGGGGAAGGGGGCCGGTGAAGCTTTCTTT,CASSHKRGKGAGEAFF
TRBJ2-1,TRBD2,-,TRBV6-1,TGTGCCAGCAGTGAAACCCCCTTTCCGGGGGGCTCCTACAATGAGCAGTTCTTC,CASSETPFPGGSYNEQFF
TRBJ2-1,-,-,TRBV6-4,TGTGCCAGCAGTGAGACAAACTCCTACAATGAGCAGTTCTTC,CASSETNSYNEQFF
TRBJ2-1,-,once,TRBV4-2,TGTGCCAGCAGCCAAGACAGGGCGGCAACCTACAATGAGCAGTTCTTC,CASSQDRAATYNEQFF
TRBJ2-7,TRBD2,-,TRBV7-2,TGTGCCAGCAGCTTGGGGACTAGCGGGATAGCCTACGAGCAGTACTTC,CASSLGTSGIAYEQYF
TRBJ2-1,TRBD2,-,TRBV20-1,TGCAGTGCTAGTCCACCTCCGGGGCTAGCGGGGAAGAGCTCCTACAATGAGCAGTTCTTC,CSASPPPGLAGKSSYNEQFF
TRBJ2-6,TRBD1,once,TRBV27,TGTGCCAGCAGCCAATCCAGGGGGCGAGTTGGGGCCAACGTCCTGACTTTC,CASSQSRGRVGANVLTF
TRBJ1-1,-,once,TRBV7-3,TGTGCCAGCAGCTTGGGGGGTAGCGCTGAAGCTTTCTTT,CASSLGGSAEAFF